Listed below are T cell receptor beta chains from one sample, sequenced in a study of radiation and T cells in renal cell carcinoma. Sequenced by immunoSEQ multiplex PCR; TCRdb stores in-frame clones only, minus some. The sample yields just over 95,000 clones, more than 65% seen once. The sequences come from blood, collected from a patient whose treatment included radiotherapy and nephrectomy. Source of these receptors: a man in his 60s with renal cell carcinoma. Each CDR3 is given with its conserved first and last residue. D genes are given only for firm matches. Clone size is stated in some rows and not others, as once, few, many or a class when expanded.

d_gene: TRBD1; j_gene: TRBJ2-1; len: 14; v_gene: TRBV2; abundance: .; CDR3aa: CASSPSPTTGNQFF
d_gene: .; j_gene: TRBJ1-5; len: 15; v_gene: TRBV6-5; abundance: .; CDR3aa: CASRPYGGINQPQHF
d_gene: .; j_gene: TRBJ2-2; len: 15; v_gene: TRBV4-1; abundance: .; CDR3aa: CASSQPAANTGELFF
d_gene: .; j_gene: TRBJ1-1; len: 13; v_gene: TRBV11-2; abundance: .; CDR3aa: CASSLGATTEAFF
d_gene: .; j_gene: TRBJ2-2; len: 13; v_gene: TRBV14; abundance: .; CDR3aa: CASSQVPAGELFF
d_gene: .; j_gene: TRBJ2-1; len: 15; v_gene: TRBV19; abundance: .; CDR3aa: CASSGSGLGYNEQFF
d_gene: .; j_gene: TRBJ1-2; len: 14; v_gene: TRBV6-5; abundance: .; CDR3aa: CASSPWDRGGGYTF
d_gene: .; j_gene: TRBJ1-5; len: 13; v_gene: TRBV4-1; abundance: .; CDR3aa: CASSKEGIQPQHF
d_gene: .; j_gene: TRBJ2-3; len: 14; v_gene: TRBV27; abundance: .; CDR3aa: CASSLQQRTDTQYF
d_gene: TRBD2; j_gene: TRBJ2-2; len: 18; v_gene: TRBV10-3; abundance: .; CDR3aa: CAISVGSGGRWGTGELFF
d_gene: TRBD1; j_gene: TRBJ2-7; len: 15; v_gene: TRBV18; abundance: .; CDR3aa: CASSQGGQGTYEQYF
d_gene: .; j_gene: TRBJ2-1; len: 10; v_gene: TRBV20-1; abundance: .; CDR3aa: CSALENEQFF
d_gene: .; j_gene: TRBJ1-4; len: 14; v_gene: TRBV29-1; abundance: .; CDR3aa: CSVEPASTNEKLFF
d_gene: .; j_gene: TRBJ2-7; len: 14; v_gene: TRBV29-1; abundance: .; CDR3aa: CSVELGRGVYEQYF
d_gene: TRBD2; j_gene: TRBJ2-1; len: 15; v_gene: TRBV7-2; abundance: .; CDR3aa: CASSFRTSGYNEQFF
d_gene: .; j_gene: TRBJ2-7; len: 15; v_gene: TRBV4-3; abundance: .; CDR3aa: CASSQVLHISYEQYF
d_gene: TRBD1; j_gene: TRBJ2-7; len: 20; v_gene: TRBV4-2; abundance: .; CDR3aa: CASSPFSGTGGALGPYEQYF
d_gene: TRBD1; j_gene: TRBJ1-3; len: 14; v_gene: TRBV15; abundance: .; CDR3aa: CATSTRQGGDTIYF
d_gene: TRBD1; j_gene: TRBJ2-3; len: 15; v_gene: TRBV7-8; abundance: once; CDR3aa: CASSSGQGPTDTQYF
d_gene: .; j_gene: TRBJ2-7; len: 16; v_gene: TRBV4-1; abundance: .; CDR3aa: CASSQEDLPNSYEQYF
d_gene: TRBD2; j_gene: TRBJ2-1; len: 15; v_gene: TRBV27; abundance: .; CDR3aa: CASSFWREGRNEQFF
d_gene: .; j_gene: TRBJ1-1; len: 17; v_gene: TRBV21-1; abundance: .; CDR3aa: CASSKGDRVYMNTEAFF
d_gene: .; j_gene: TRBJ2-7; len: 14; v_gene: TRBV6-5; abundance: few; CDR3aa: CASRPGLSSYEQYF
d_gene: TRBD1; j_gene: TRBJ1-3; len: 18; v_gene: TRBV28; abundance: .; CDR3aa: CASSFGGQGSGSGNTIYF
d_gene: .; j_gene: TRBJ2-3; len: 15; v_gene: TRBV27; abundance: .; CDR3aa: CASSLGAASTDTQYF
d_gene: .; j_gene: TRBJ1-2; len: 11; v_gene: TRBV7-8; abundance: .; CDR3aa: CASSFGIGYTF
d_gene: .; j_gene: TRBJ2-1; len: 14; v_gene: TRBV19; abundance: once; CDR3aa: CASSIVEGNNEQFF
d_gene: .; j_gene: TRBJ1-5; len: 14; v_gene: TRBV10-2; abundance: .; CDR3aa: CASSRGGGNQPQHF
d_gene: TRBD1; j_gene: TRBJ1-1; len: 15; v_gene: TRBV7-6; abundance: .; CDR3aa: CASSLGNRGNTEAFF
d_gene: .; j_gene: TRBJ1-5; len: 17; v_gene: TRBV18; abundance: .; CDR3aa: CASSPGWQGHSNQPQHF
d_gene: TRBD1; j_gene: TRBJ2-7; len: 15; v_gene: TRBV7-9; abundance: .; CDR3aa: CASSAYRTGGGEQYF
d_gene: TRBD2; j_gene: TRBJ2-3; len: 16; v_gene: TRBV14; abundance: .; CDR3aa: CASSQDGGSWTDTQYF
d_gene: .; j_gene: TRBJ2-7; len: 15; v_gene: TRBV18; abundance: .; CDR3aa: CASSLLKGPGDEQYF
d_gene: TRBD1; j_gene: TRBJ2-3; len: 14; v_gene: TRBV10-1; abundance: .; CDR3aa: CASSVNRGRDTQYF
d_gene: .; j_gene: TRBJ1-2; len: 15; v_gene: TRBV4-3; abundance: .; CDR3aa: CASSQDPGFLYGYTF
d_gene: TRBD1; j_gene: TRBJ2-3; len: 15; v_gene: TRBV19; abundance: .; CDR3aa: CASSPGQGELGTQYF
d_gene: .; j_gene: TRBJ2-3; len: 14; v_gene: TRBV5-1; abundance: .; CDR3aa: CASRNRASPDTQYF
d_gene: TRBD2; j_gene: TRBJ2-1; len: 19; v_gene: TRBV5-1; abundance: .; CDR3aa: CASSSGTGGLAGSYNEQFF
d_gene: TRBD2; j_gene: TRBJ2-3; len: 12; v_gene: TRBV29-1; abundance: .; CDR3aa: CSVAGREKPQYF
d_gene: .; j_gene: TRBJ2-2; len: 15; v_gene: TRBV30; abundance: .; CDR3aa: CAWSVLSANTGELFF
d_gene: .; j_gene: TRBJ2-7; len: 14; v_gene: TRBV29-1; abundance: .; CDR3aa: CSVVHRTVTYEQYF
d_gene: TRBD1; j_gene: TRBJ1-5; len: 14; v_gene: TRBV6-5; abundance: once; CDR3aa: CASRTGQGHQPQHF
d_gene: TRBD2; j_gene: TRBJ2-1; len: 15; v_gene: TRBV19; abundance: .; CDR3aa: CASSSETSRRGEQFF
d_gene: .; j_gene: TRBJ1-4; len: 15; v_gene: TRBV5-6; abundance: .; CDR3aa: CASSLLASTNEKLFF
d_gene: TRBD1; j_gene: TRBJ2-5; len: 14; v_gene: TRBV5-1; abundance: once; CDR3aa: CASSPGTGRETQYF
d_gene: TRBD2; j_gene: TRBJ2-4; len: 15; v_gene: TRBV30; abundance: .; CDR3aa: CAWTSGRNSKNIQYF
d_gene: .; j_gene: TRBJ2-7; len: 11; v_gene: TRBV7-9; abundance: .; CDR3aa: CASSSYYEQYF
d_gene: .; j_gene: TRBJ1-1; len: 15; v_gene: TRBV5-1; abundance: few; CDR3aa: CASSRSSGTNTEAFF
d_gene: TRBD1; j_gene: TRBJ1-5; len: 13; v_gene: TRBV27; abundance: few; CDR3aa: CASRGTADQPQHF
d_gene: .; j_gene: TRBJ2-1; len: 14; v_gene: TRBV7-2; abundance: .; CDR3aa: CASSLAPRDNEQFF
d_gene: .; j_gene: TRBJ2-3; len: 14; v_gene: TRBV19; abundance: .; CDR3aa: CASSLLTGVDTQYF
d_gene: TRBD2; j_gene: TRBJ2-3; len: 17; v_gene: TRBV4-1; abundance: .; CDR3aa: CASSHHLAGGLTDTQYF
d_gene: TRBD2; j_gene: TRBJ2-7; len: 17; v_gene: TRBV10-1; abundance: once; CDR3aa: CASSESGREGRCHEQYF
d_gene: TRBD1; j_gene: TRBJ1-2; len: 14; v_gene: TRBV5-1; abundance: .; CDR3aa: CASNPGQGPYGYTF